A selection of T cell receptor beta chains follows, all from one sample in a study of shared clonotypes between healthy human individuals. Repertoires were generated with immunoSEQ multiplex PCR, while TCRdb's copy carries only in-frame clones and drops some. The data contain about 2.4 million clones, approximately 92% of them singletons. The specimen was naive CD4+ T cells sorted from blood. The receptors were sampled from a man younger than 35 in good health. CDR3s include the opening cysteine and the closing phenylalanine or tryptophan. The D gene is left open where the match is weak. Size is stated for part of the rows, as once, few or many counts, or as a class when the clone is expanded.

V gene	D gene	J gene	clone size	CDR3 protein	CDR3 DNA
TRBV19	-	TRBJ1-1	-	CASSMEGRPMNTEAFF	TGTGCCAGTAGCATGGAGGGGCGGCCGATGAACACTGAAGCTTTCTTT
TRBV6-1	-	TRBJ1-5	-	CASSATRNQPQHF	TGTGCCAGCAGTGCCACGAGAAATCAGCCCCAGCATTTT
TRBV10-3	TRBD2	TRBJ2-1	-	CAISETSGSYNEQFF	TGTGCCATCAGTGAAACTAGCGGCTCCTACAATGAGCAGTTCTTC
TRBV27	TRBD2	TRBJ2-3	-	CASSSPASGSTDTQYF	TGTGCCAGCAGTTCCCCGGCTAGCGGAAGCACAGATACGCAGTATTTT
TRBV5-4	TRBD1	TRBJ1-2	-	CASSLQGGMNYGYTF	TGTGCCAGCAGCCTCCAGGGGGGGATGAACTATGGCTACACCTTC
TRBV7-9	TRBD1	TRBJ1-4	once	CASSQRQGAHEKLFF	TGTGCCAGCAGCCAAAGACAGGGGGCGCATGAAAAACTGTTTTTT
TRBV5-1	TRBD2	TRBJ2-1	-	CASRPLAGANEQFF	TGCGCCAGCAGGCCACTAGCGGGGGCCAATGAGCAGTTCTTC
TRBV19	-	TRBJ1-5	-	CAIGALNQPQHF	TGTGCCATAGGGGCGCTAAATCAGCCCCAGCATTTT
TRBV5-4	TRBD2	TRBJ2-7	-	CASSSGLAGVYEQYF	TGTGCCAGCAGCAGTGGACTAGCGGGAGTCTACGAGCAGTACTTC
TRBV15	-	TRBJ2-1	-	CATSRSPGGTDNEQFF	TGTGCCACCAGCAGATCTCCAGGCGGGACAGACAATGAGCAGTTCTTC
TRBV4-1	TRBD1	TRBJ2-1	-	CASRPGQGYNEQFF	TGCGCCAGCAGGCCGGGACAGGGGTACAATGAGCAGTTCTTC
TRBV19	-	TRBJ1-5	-	CASSRGGYSNQPQHF	TGTGCCAGTAGCCGGGGAGGGTATAGCAATCAGCCCCAGCATTTT
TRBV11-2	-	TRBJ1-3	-	CASSLRRGTDTIYF	TGTGCCAGCAGCTTAAGGCGGGGTACGGACACCATATATTTT
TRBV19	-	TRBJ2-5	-	CASSIGRQKETQYF	TGTGCCAGTAGTATTGGGAGACAGAAAGAGACCCAGTACTTC
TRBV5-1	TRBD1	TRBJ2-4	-	CASSLGQGAKNIQYF	TGCGCCAGCAGCTTGGGACAGGGTGCCAAAAACATTCAGTACTTC
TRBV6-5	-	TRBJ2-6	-	CASRLQGSGANVLTF	TGTGCCAGCAGATTGCAGGGGTCTGGGGCCAACGTCCTGACTTTC
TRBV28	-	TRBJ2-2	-	CASRRRSGELFF	TGTGCCAGCAGGAGGAGGTCCGGGGAGCTGTTTTTT
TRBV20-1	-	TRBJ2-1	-	CSGLLYNEQFF	TGCAGTGGACTTCTATACAATGAGCAGTTCTTC
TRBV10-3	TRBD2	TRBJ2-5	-	CRARGVRLETQYF	TGTCGTGCCCGGGGGGTACGTTTAGAGACCCAGTACTTC
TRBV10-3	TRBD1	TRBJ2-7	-	CAISWTGGFDEQYF	TGTGCCATCAGTTGGACAGGGGGTTTCGACGAGCAGTACTTC
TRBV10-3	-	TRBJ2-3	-	CAISESNLMADTQYF	TGTGCCATCAGTGAGTCGAACCTCATGGCAGATACGCAGTATTTT
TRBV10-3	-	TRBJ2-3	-	CAISTPGILTDTQYF	TGTGCCATCAGCACCCCAGGGATCCTCACAGATACGCAGTATTTT
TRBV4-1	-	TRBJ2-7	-	CASSQDRDGQGYYEQYF	TGCGCCAGCAGCCAAGATCGTGACGGGCAGGGGTACTACGAGCAGTACTTC
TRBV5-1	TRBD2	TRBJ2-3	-	CASSRTSGGADTQYF	TGCGCCAGCAGCCGGACTAGCGGGGGGGCAGATACGCAGTATTTT
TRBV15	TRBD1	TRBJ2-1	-	CATSRSGGQGANEQFF	TGTGCCACCAGCAGATCTGGGGGACAGGGGGCAAATGAGCAGTTCTTC
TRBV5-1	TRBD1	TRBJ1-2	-	CASSLADRGFDGYTF	TGCGCCAGCAGCTTGGCCGACAGGGGGTTCGATGGCTACACCTTC
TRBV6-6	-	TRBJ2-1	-	CASSYSTGQYNEQFF	TGTGCCAGCAGTTACTCGACGGGTCAGTACAATGAGCAGTTCTTC
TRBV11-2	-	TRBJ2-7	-	CASSLDLRVYLYEQYF	TGTGCCAGCAGCTTAGATCTGAGGGTCTACCTTTACGAGCAGTACTTC
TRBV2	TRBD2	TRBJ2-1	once	CASGTGSGVINEQFF	TGTGCCAGCGGGACTGGGAGCGGGGTCATCAATGAGCAGTTCTTC
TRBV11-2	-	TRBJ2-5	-	CASSLGIQETQYF	TGTGCCAGCAGCCTGGGGATCCAAGAGACCCAGTACTTC
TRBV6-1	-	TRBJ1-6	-	CASGQGRIDSPLHF	TGTGCCAGCGGGCAGGGGCGAATAGACTCACCCCTCCACTTT
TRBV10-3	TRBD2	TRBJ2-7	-	CAISEYASGSYEQYF	TGTGCCATCAGTGAGTATGCTAGCGGGAGTTACGAGCAGTACTTC
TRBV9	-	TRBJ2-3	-	CASSVVSAAGTDTQYF	TGTGCCAGCAGCGTAGTTTCGGCCGCAGGCACAGATACGCAGTATTTT
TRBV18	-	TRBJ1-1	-	CASSPTIFSDRENEAFF	TGTGCCAGCTCACCTACTATATTCTCGGACAGAGAGAATGAAGCTTTCTTT
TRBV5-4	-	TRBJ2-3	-	CASSLVRLAPTDTQYF	TGTGCCAGCAGCTTGGTTAGGCTAGCGCCCACAGATACGCAGTATTTT
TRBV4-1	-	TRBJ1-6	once	CASSLSLGQFKNSPLHF	TGCGCCAGCAGCCTATCACTAGGACAGTTCAAGAATTCACCCCTCCACTTT
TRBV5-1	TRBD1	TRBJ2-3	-	CASSGTDLSTDTQYF	TGCGCCAGCAGCGGGACAGACCTTAGCACAGATACGCAGTATTTT
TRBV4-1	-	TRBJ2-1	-	CASSQDSQKRNEQFF	TGCGCCAGCAGCCAAGACTCACAGAAGAGAAATGAGCAGTTCTTC
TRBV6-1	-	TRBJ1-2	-	CASSESHYGYTF	TGTGCCAGCAGTGAGTCCCACTATGGCTACACCTTC
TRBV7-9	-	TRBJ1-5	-	CASSLGSGLNQPQHF	TGTGCCAGCAGCTTAGGCTCAGGACTCAATCAGCCCCAGCATTTT
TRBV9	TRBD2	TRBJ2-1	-	CASSRNLLAGLDNEQFF	TGTGCCAGCAGCCGCAACCTTCTAGCGGGGTTAGACAATGAGCAGTTCTTC
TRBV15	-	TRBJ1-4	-	CATSRRVTNEKLFF	TGTGCCACCAGCAGGAGGGTGACTAATGAAAAACTGTTTTTT
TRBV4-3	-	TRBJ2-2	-	CASSQVETGGDGELFF	TGCGCCAGCAGCCAAGTGGAGACTGGAGGCGATGGGGAGCTGTTTTTT
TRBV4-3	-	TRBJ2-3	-	CASSQLWGTPPDTQYF	TGCGCCAGCAGCCAGCTATGGGGGACACCGCCAGATACGCAGTATTTT
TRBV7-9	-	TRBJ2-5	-	CASSPLSETQYF	TGTGCCAGCAGCCCCTTAAGTGAGACCCAGTACTTC
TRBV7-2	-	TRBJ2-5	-	CASSSRGTQYF	TGTGCCAGCAGCAGCCGAGGGACCCAGTACTTC
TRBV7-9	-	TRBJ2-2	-	CASSLVGATGELFF	TGTGCCAGCAGCCTCGTTGGGGCGACCGGGGAGCTGTTTTTT
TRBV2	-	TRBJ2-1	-	CASSENPSASYNEQFF	TGTGCCAGCAGTGAAAATCCTAGCGCTTCCTACAATGAGCAGTTCTTC
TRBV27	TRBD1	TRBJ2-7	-	CASSAGTGFLYEQYF	TGTGCCAGCAGCGCCGGGACAGGGTTCCTCTACGAGCAGTACTTC
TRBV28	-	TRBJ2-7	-	CASRAPRGGTYEQYF	TGTGCCAGCAGAGCTCCCCGTGGAGGAACCTACGAGCAGTACTTC
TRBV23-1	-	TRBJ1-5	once	CASSRRQTSNQPQHF	TGCGCCAGCAGTCGAAGACAGACGAGCAATCAGCCCCAGCATTTT
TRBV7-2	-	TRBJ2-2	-	CASTVQFANTGELFF	TGTGCCAGTACCGTGCAGTTCGCGAACACCGGGGAGCTGTTTTTT
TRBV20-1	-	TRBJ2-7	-	CSAPGGYEQYF	TGCAGTGCCCCAGGAGGTTACGAGCAGTACTTC
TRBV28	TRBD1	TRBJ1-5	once	CASSNLQGALGKPQHF	TGTGCCAGCAGTAACTTACAGGGGGCCCTAGGAAAGCCCCAGCATTTT
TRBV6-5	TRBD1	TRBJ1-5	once	CASNPRGRGQPQHF	TGTGCCAGCAATCCCAGGGGGCGCGGGCAGCCCCAGCATTTT
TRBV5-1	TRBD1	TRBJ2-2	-	CASRGTGTTGELFF	TGCGCCAGCAGGGGGACAGGGACGACCGGGGAGCTGTTTTTT
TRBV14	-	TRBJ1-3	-	CASSPPGTSGNTIYF	TGTGCCAGCAGCCCACCAGGGACCTCTGGAAACACCATATATTTT
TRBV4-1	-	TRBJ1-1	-	CASSQTTGRNTEAFF	TGCGCCAGCAGCCAGACGACAGGACGAAACACTGAAGCTTTCTTT
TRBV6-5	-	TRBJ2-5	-	CASGAGLAETQYF	TGTGCCAGCGGTGCGGGCTTGGCGGAGACCCAGTACTTC